The following is a T cell receptor beta chain sequence with its context. The sample is drawn from a study of blood T cells in healthy people across ages. The ends lost 2 bases at V and 7 bases at J; junction bases unmatched: 5. CDR3 length: 15 amino acids. CDR1 is MNHNY, CDR2 SVGAGI, per germline (reference sequence). A second 7 to 11 cycle PCR used barcoded and J-beta primers. TCRdb recomputed calls from the 5' RACE reads with MiXCR, one row per CDR3 protein. The repertoire holds fewer than 900,000 distinct CDR3 sequences, with 49% as singletons. The chain has TRBV6-6 and TRBJ1-2, with TRBD1 matching over 12 bases. The sequenced material came from blood. This sequence originates from a woman between 55 and 75 years old in good health. The CDR3 DNA reads TGTGCCAGCAGTTACCCCCCGGGACAGGGGGCTGGCTACACCTTC. This translates into CASSYPPGQGAGYTF.